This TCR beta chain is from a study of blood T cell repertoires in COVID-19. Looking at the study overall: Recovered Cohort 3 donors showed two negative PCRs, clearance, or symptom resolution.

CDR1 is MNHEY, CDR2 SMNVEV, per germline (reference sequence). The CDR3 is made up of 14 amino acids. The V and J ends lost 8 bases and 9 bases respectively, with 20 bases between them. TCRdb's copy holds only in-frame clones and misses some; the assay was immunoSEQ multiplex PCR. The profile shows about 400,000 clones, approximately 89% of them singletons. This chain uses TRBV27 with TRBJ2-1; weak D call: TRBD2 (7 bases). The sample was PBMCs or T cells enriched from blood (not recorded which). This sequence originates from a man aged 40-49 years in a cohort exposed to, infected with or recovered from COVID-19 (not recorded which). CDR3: CASRPEGGYVEQFF. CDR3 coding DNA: TGTGCCAGCCGGCCGGAGGGGGGGTATGTTGAGCAGTTCTTC.